This TCR beta chain was obtained from a study of shared clonotypes between healthy human individuals (dated by TCRdb to the early 2020s). Concerning the study at large: A couple of women and three men aged 18 to 49 years were included in the cohort. Per donor, three plates each were used for CD4 naive and CD4 memory, two for CD8 naive, and one for CD8 memory. To increase sequencing depth and limit assay-specific biases, TCR repertoire library preparation and sequencing were carried out by different laboratories using diverse techniques. Each donor's leukapheresis produced roughly between roughly 0.9 and 8.9 billion PBMCs. To estimate repertoire size and how much clonotype sharing occurs between individuals, the study deeply sequenced the blood TCR repertoires of several healthy adults. Overall study outcomes, separate from this receptor: Across a handful of donors, about 5% of naive CD4, 3.5% of naive CD8, roughly 2.2% of memory CD4, and about 0.44% of memory CD8 clonotypes were shared. Naive subsets generally had larger estimated clonotype richness than memory subsets. Pairwise subsampling led to the expectation that sequencing depth would affect the degree of clonotype sharing among donors. Even with the large sequencing depth, rarefaction of the sorted-subset datasets indicated that sequencing was incomplete. Compared with non-shared clonotypes, the clonotypes found in all four sorted-subset donors had higher generation probabilities. Only blood was sampled, and tissue TCR repertoires likely differ from those in blood. Because the study included a small number of donors, the genetic and exposure-history diversity represented was limited.

Using the deep immunoSEQ assay, TCR CDR3 regions were amplified from genomic DNA by multiplex PCR. Extracted genomic DNA from each cell subset was distributed evenly across all wells of several immunoSEQ 96-well plates, and each plate was treated as a replicate. For sorted subsets, each replicate PCR was loaded with 200 to 250 ng genomic DNA, equivalent to approximately 33,000 T cell genomes. Purified libraries were measured with a Qubit 3.0 fluorometer, size-checked on a Bioanalyzer 2100, and measured again with the KAPA Library Quantification kit. A separate single-read 150-cycle Illumina NextSeq 550 flow cell was used to sequence each immunoSEQ 96-well plate. Concerning the study's data processing: The immunoSEQ output contained only junctional sequences without quality scores, so filtering could not match that applied to full-length reads. To assign V/J genes and CDR3, sequences were annotated using PyIR, a Python wrapper for IgBLAST v1.9, with IMGT germline references. Reads were filtered out if the reads had weak V/J assignments (E-value above 1e-6), no CDR3, stop codons, out-of-frame junctions, or ambiguous translated residues. A V3J clonotype was defined by an identical inferred V gene, J gene, and CDR3 amino acid sequence. The percentage overlap between two repertoires was calculated by dividing the number of shared unique clonotypes by the size of the smaller repertoire. Repertoire richness was assessed with RTK rarefaction, the Chao1 estimator, and Recon v2.1 estimates of unobserved clonotypes. Generation probabilities were computed with OLGA for all TCRbeta clonotypes obtained by the gDNA method from four donors. In its TCRdb copy, this immuneACCESS table keeps in-frame sequences only and misses some clones. Where compared with another copy, unresolved V genes explain less than half of these, and the others have no known cause. V and J calls plus clone size are reproduced from that table; the DNA served to infer D and trimming. The sample contains about 870,000 clones, over 90% of them found a single time. More than 20% of the sample rests with the top ten.

Sequences MNHEY (CDR1) and SMNVEV (CDR2) are obtained from the germline V gene (reference sequence). The CDR3 measures 15 amino acids from cysteine to phenylalanine. The sequence is cut down to CDR3 DNA, 45 bases in frame from base 1. V is pruned by 2 bases and J by 8 bases, leaving 7 bases of the junction without a gene match. Comments on this clone: This clone's antigen is unknown. No base quality values were provided; no much bigger clone lies one nucleotide off.

For the CD8 naive samples, CD45RO-negative cells were positively selected for CCR7, yielding a CD45RA+CCR7+ population from which TemRA cells were excluded. Healthy HIV-negative adults with no recently reported acute infections or vaccinations were included as donors. Every donor was a Caucasian adult living in Nashville, Tennessee, USA. After blood collection by leukapheresis, PBMCs were isolated using Ficoll-Histopaque density gradient centrifugation and then cryopreserved in the vapor phase of liquid nitrogen. Purity and quantity of every magnetically sorted T cell population were checked by analytical flow cytometry. Each sorted fraction had its genomic DNA isolated and then quantified by UV absorbance on a Nanodrop 2000c.

Sequenced input: naive CD8+ T cells sorted from blood. The sample's cell subset or site label, in plain terms: CD45RA+CCR7+. The source of this sequence is a man aged 25-45 years in good health. This sequence uses TRBV27 and TRBJ2-1; 9 bases in the middle match TRBD2. The CDR3 in this case is CASSLGGRALDEQFF. The DNA reads as follows: TGTGCCAGCAGTTTAGGCGGGAGGGCCTTGGATGAGCAGTTCTTC.